This TCR beta chain stems from a study of blood T cell repertoires in COVID-19. Study members were between about 18 and 89 years old and lived in some 22 US regions. Participant reports of clinical history set cohort assignment. CDR3 length: 15 residues. The V gene's germline CDR1 is SNHLY and CDR2 FYNNEI. V gave up 3 bases and J gave up 1 base; unmatched junction bases: 5. In the source study's methods: Nucleated cell number was recorded as an estimate derived from reference gene primer amplification. Data came from immunoSEQ multiplex PCR; TCRdb stores just in-frame clones and leaves some out. V, J and clone size were drawn from that table, and D and trimming were deduced from the DNA. The sample carries about 140,000 clones, approximately 84% recorded once.

This sequence joins TRBV2 and TRBJ1-1, with TRBD1 identical over 7 bases. Sequences were obtained from PBMCs or T cells enriched from blood (not recorded which). This TCR derives from a woman in her 50s with acute COVID-19. The CDR3 nucleotides read TGTGCCAGCAGTGACCAGGGGGTGTCGAACACTGAAGCTTTCTTT. Translating it yields CASSDQGVSNTEAFF.